The present T cell receptor (beta chain) was sequenced within a study of shared clonotypes between healthy human individuals. Assay used: immunoSEQ multiplex PCR; TCRdb lists only in-frame clones, some missing. This table has some 470,000 clones, around 80% appearing once. Germline V CDR1 and CDR2: SGHRS, YFSETQ. There are 15 residues in the CDR3. V lost 0 bases, J lost 7 bases, and 10 bases stayed unmatched. Unsorted samples relied on about 90 million PBMCs, which served as the source of genomic DNA. The source of this sequence is a woman between 35 and 50 years old in good health. Some clones in this sample may be carry-over from other donors' samples. Source material: PBMCs. V usage is TRBV5-1 and J usage is TRBJ2-7; 7 nucleotides agree with TRBD2. The DNA of the CDR3 is TGCGCCAGCAGCTTGGCTGGCGGGAGCGGAGAGGAGCAGTACTTC. This gives the protein CASSLAGGSGEEQYF.